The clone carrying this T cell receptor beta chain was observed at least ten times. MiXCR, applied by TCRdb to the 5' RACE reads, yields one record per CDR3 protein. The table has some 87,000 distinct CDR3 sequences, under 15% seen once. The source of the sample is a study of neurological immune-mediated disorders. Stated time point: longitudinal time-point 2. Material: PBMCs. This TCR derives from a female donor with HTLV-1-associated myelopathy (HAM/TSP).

The CDR3: CSVVIGDAGSYNEQFF. CDR3 bases: TGCAGCGTTGTGATAGGCGATGCGGGCTCCTACAATGAGCAGTTCTTC. The chain couples TRBV29-1 to TRBJ2-1; D is perhaps TRBD2 (5 bases). This CDR3 has 16 amino acids. From germline, CDR1 is SQVTM and CDR2 ANQGSEA. Trimming took 4 bases from V and 0 from J, leaving 16 bases between them.